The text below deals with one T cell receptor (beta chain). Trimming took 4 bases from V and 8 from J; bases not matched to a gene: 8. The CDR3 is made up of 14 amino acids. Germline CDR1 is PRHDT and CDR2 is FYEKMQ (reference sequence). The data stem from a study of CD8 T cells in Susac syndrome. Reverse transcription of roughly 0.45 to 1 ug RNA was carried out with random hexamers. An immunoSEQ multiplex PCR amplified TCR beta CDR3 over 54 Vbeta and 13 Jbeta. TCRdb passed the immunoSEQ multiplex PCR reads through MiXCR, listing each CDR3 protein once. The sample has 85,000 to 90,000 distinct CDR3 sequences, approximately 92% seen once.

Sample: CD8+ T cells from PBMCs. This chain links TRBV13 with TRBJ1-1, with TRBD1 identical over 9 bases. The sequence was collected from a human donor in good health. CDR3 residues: CASSYPTGGKEAFF. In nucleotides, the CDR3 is TGTGCCAGCAGCTACCCGACAGGGGGAAAGGAAGCTTTCTTT.